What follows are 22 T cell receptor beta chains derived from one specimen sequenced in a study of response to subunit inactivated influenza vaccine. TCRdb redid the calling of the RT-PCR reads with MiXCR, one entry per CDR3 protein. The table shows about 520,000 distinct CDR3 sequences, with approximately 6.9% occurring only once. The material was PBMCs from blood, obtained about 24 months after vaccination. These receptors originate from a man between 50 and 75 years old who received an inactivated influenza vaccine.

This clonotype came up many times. The CDR3 DNA follows: TGTGCCAGCAGTCGGGAACGAGGTGAGCAGTTCTTC. This sequence encodes CASSRERGEQFF. V is TRBV11-3 and J is TRBJ2-1; D is possibly TRBD2 (5 bases). Germline V lookup: CDR1 SGHNT, CDR2 YENEEA. CDR3 length: 12 residues. Trimming took 6 bases from V and 9 from J, leaving 12 bases between them.

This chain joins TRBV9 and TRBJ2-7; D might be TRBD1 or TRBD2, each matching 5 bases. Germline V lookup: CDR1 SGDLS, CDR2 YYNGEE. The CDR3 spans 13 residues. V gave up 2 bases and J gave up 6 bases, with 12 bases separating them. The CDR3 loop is CASSVMGESEQYF. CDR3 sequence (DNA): TGTGCCAGCAGCGTTATGGGGGAGAGCGAGCAGTACTTC.

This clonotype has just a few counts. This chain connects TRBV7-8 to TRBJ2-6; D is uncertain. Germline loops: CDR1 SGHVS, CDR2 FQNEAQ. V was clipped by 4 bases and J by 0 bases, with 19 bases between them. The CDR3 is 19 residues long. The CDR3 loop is CASSYARVKVFSGANVLTF. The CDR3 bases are TGTGCCAGCAGCTACGCTCGGGTCAAGGTCTTCTCTGGGGCCAACGTCCTGACTTTC.

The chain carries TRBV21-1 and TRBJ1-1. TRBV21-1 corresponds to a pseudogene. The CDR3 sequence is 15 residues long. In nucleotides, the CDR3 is TGTGCCAGCAGCAAAGTTGAAGGTCTACCGACTGAAGCTTTCTTT. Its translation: CASSKVEGLPTEAFF.

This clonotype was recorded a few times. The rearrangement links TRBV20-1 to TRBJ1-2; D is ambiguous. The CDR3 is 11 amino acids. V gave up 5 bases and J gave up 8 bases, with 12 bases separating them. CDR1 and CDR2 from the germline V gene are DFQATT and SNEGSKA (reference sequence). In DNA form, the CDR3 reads TGCAGTGCTTTTACTGTCGGAGGCTACACCTTC. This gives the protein CSAFTVGGYTF.

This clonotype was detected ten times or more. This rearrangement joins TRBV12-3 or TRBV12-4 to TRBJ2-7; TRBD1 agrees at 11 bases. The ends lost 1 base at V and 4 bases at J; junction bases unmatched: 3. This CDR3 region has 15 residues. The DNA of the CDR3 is TGTGCCAGCAGTTTAGAGGGACAGGGGGTATACGAGCAGTACTTC. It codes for CASSLEGQGVYEQYF.

The CDR3 region is CASSARGSGYNEQFF. CDR3 sequence (DNA): TGTGCCAGCAGCGCCCGGGGTTCTGGTTACAATGAGCAGTTCTTC. V is TRBV9 and J is TRBJ2-1, with D perhaps matching TRBD2 (5 bases). This CDR3 spans 15 amino acids. V was pared by 3 bases and J by 4 bases, with 14 bases between. The germline V gene encodes CDR1 SGDLS and CDR2 YYNGEE.

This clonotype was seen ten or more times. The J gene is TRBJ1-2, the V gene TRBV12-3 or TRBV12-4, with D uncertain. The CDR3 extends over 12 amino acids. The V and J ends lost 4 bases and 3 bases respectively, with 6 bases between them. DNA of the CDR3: TGTGCCAGCAGTTCCAGCTACTATGGCTACACCTTC. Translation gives CASSSSYYGYTF.

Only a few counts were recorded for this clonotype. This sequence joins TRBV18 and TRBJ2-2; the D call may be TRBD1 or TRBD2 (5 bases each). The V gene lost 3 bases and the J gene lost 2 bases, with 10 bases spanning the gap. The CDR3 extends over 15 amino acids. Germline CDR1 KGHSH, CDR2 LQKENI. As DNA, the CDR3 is TGTGCCAGCTCACCGGGGGATCTTAACACCGGGGAGCTGTTTTTT. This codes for CASSPGDLNTGELFF.

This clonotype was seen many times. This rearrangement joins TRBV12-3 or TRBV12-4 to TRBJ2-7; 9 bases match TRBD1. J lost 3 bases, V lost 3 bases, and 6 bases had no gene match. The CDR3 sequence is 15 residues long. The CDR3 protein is CASSFGGTGNYEQYF. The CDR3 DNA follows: TGTGCCAGCAGTTTCGGCGGGACAGGGAACTACGAGCAGTACTTC.

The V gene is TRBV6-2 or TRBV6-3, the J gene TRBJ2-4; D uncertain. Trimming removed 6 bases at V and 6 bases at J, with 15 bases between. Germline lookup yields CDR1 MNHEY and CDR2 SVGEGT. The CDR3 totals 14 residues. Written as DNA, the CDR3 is TGTGCCAGCAGGCCTTATGGATTAGGAAACATTCAGTACTTC. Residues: CASRPYGLGNIQYF.

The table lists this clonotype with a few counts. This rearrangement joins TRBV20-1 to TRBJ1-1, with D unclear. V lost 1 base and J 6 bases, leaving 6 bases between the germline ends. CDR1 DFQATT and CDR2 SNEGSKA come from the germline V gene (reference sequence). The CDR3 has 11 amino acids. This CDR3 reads CSARGGAEAFF. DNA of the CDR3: TGCAGTGCTAGAGGAGGCGCTGAAGCTTTCTTT.

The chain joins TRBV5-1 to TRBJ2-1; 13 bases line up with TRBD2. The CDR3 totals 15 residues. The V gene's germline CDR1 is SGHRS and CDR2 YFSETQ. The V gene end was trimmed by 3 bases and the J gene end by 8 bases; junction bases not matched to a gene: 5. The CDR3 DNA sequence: TGCGCCAGCAGCTCACTAGCGGGAGGGCCTGATGAGCAGTTCTTC. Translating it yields CASSSLAGGPDEQFF.

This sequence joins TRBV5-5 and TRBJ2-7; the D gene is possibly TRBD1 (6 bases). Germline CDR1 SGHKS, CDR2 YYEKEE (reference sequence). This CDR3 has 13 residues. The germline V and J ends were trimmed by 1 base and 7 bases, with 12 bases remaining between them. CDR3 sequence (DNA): TGTGCCAGCAGCTTGACAGGGATCGAGGAGCAGTACTTC. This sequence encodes CASSLTGIEEQYF.

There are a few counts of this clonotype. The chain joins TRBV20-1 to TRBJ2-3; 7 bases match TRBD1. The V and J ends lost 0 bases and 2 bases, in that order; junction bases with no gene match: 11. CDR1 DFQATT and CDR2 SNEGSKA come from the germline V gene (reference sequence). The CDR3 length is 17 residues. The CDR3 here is CSARDLTDRVFTDTQYF. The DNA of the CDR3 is TGCAGTGCTAGAGACCTTACCGACAGGGTTTTCACAGATACGCAGTATTTT.

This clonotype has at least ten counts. In DNA, the CDR3 is TGCGCCAGCAGGCCGGGACAGGGATCGACCGGGGAGCTGTTTTTT. This sequence encodes CASRPGQGSTGELFF. The chain joins TRBV5-1 to TRBJ2-2, with 9 positions matching TRBD1. The CDR3 extends over 15 amino acids. Germline CDR1 SGHRS, CDR2 YFSETQ. With 5 bases clipped from V and 5 bases from J, the junction kept 7 bases outside the gene matches. The entire variable domain, with the rest obtained from reference TRBV5-1 and TRBJ2-2, is as follows: KAGVTQTPRYLIKTRGQQVTLSCSPISGHRSVSWYQQTPGQGLQFLFEYFSETQRNKGNFPGRFSGRQFSNSRSEMNVSTLELGDSALYLCASRPGQGSTGELFFGEGSRLTVL.

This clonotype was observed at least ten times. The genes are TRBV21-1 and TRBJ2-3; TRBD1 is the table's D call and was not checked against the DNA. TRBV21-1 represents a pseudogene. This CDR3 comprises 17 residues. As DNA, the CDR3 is TGTGCCAGCAGCAATGGGGTCCCCGGGATGCAAACAGATACGCAGTATTTT. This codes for CASSNGVPGMQTDTQYF.

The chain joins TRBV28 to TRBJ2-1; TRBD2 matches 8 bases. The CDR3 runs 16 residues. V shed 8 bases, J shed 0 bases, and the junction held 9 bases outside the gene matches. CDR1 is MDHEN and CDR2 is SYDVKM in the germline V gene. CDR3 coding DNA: TGTGCCAGCGGGGAGCTAGCGGGCAACTCCTACAATGAGCAGTTCTTC. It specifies CASGELAGNSYNEQFF. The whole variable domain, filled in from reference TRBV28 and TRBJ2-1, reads DVKVTQSSRYLVKRTGEKVFLECVQDMDHENMFWYRQDPGLGLRLIYFSYDVKMKEKGDIPEGYSVSREKKERFSLILESASTNQTSMYLCASGELAGNSYNEQFFGPGTRLTVL.

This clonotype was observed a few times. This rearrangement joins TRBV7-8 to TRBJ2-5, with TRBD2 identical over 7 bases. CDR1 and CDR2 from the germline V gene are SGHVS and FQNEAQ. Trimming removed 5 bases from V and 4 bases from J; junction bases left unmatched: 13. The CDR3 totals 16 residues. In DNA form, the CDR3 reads TGTGCCAGCAGCCCGGGGACTACCCCCTTTTCAGAGACCCAGTACTTC. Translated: CASSPGTTPFSETQYF.

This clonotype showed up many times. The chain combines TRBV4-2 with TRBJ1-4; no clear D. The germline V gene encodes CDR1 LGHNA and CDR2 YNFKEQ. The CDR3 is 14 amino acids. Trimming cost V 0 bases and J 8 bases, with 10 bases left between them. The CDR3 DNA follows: TGTGCCAGCAGCCAAGATCGAAGAGTCGAAAAACTGTTTTTT. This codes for CASSQDRRVEKLFF.

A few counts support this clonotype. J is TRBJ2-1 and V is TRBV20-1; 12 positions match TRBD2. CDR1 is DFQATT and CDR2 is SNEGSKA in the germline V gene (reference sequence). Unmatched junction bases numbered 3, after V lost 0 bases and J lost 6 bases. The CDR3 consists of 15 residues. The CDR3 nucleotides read TGCAGTGCTAGAGACTCTAGCGGGAGGGCCAATGAGCAGTTCTTC. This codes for CSARDSSGRANEQFF.

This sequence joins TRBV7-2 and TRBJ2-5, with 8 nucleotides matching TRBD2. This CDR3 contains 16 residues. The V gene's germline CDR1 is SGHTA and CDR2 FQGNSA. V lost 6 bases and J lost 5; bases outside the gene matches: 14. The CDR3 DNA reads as TGTGCCAGCAGAAGAGTGCCAGCGGGGGTTTTTGAGACCCAGTACTTC. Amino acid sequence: CASRRVPAGVFETQYF.